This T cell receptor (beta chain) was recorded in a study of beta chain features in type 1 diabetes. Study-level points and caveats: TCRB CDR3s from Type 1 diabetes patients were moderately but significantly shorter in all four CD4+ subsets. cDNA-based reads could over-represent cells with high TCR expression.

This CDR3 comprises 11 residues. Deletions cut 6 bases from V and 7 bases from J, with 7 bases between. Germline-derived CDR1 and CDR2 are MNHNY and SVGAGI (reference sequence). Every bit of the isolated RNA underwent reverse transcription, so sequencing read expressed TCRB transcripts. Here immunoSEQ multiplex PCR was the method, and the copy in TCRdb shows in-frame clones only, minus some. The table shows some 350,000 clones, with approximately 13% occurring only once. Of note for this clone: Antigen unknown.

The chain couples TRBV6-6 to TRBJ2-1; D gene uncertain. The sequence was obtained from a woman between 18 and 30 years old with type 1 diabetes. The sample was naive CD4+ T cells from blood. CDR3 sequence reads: CASSLRNEQFF. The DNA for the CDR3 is TGTGCCAGCAGCTTACGGAATGAGCAGTTCTTC.